These T cell receptor beta chains were read from a single sample in a study of neurological immune-mediated disorders. TCRdb reanalysed the 5' RACE reads using MiXCR and keeps one entry per CDR3 protein. Altogether about 69,000 distinct CDR3 sequences are present, roughly 3.9% being singletons, with the ten largest covering approximately 1.2%. Sequencing used PBMCs. The receptors derive from a man in his thirties or forties with multiple sclerosis. Both conserved end residues are part of each CDR3. A D gene is named only where the DNA matches it firmly.

TRBD2,TRBV11-2,TRBJ2-2,CASNDYSGGSTGELFF
.,TRBV7-8,TRBJ2-1,CASSGQNLRKMNEQFF
TRBD1,TRBV20-1,TRBJ2-7,CSAGQGRYEQYF
TRBD2,TRBV5-6,TRBJ2-5,CASSLGLAGGETQYF
TRBD2,TRBV20-1,TRBJ2-1,CSATTSGPYNEQFF
.,TRBV7-2,TRBJ2-7,CASSIYPGGSYEQYF
TRBD2,TRBV7-9,TRBJ2-3,CASSSREGVPTDTQYF
TRBD2,TRBV7-7,TRBJ2-2,CASRRLAGNTGELFF
.,TRBV9,TRBJ2-2,CASSVENTGELFF
.,TRBV19,TRBJ1-5,CASSIPGGQPQHF
.,TRBV4-1,TRBJ2-7,CASSQEVSTYEQYF
.,TRBV20-1,TRBJ1-5,CSVGAAVNQPQNF
.,TRBV6-5,TRBJ1-2,CASSYSNRERRYTF
TRBD2,TRBV20-1,TRBJ2-7,CSVIGGGPEQYF
.,TRBV4-3,TRBJ1-3,CASSQDPALHQPGNTIYF
.,TRBV4-2,TRBJ1-5,CASSLGPIGNQPQHF
.,TRBV7-6,TRBJ2-7,CASSLGTRPYEQYF
.,TRBV12-3/TRBV12-4,TRBJ2-6,CASGRSGANVLTF
TRBD2,TRBV7-8,TRBJ2-5,CASSLGRGASGTQYF
TRBD1,TRBV18,TRBJ2-4,CASSPEGGWKNIQYF
TRBD1,TRBV5-1,TRBJ2-1,CASTAGQGRNEQFF
.,TRBV5-1,TRBJ2-7,CASSLVSGAFTYEQYF
.,TRBV2,TRBJ1-5,CASSRVSQPQHF
.,TRBV11-2,TRBJ2-2,CASSPRTVTGELFF
.,TRBV15,TRBJ1-2,CATSRDLKGGGYGYTF
TRBD1,TRBV4-1,TRBJ1-6,CASSQRTGENSPLNF
TRBD1,TRBV7-9,TRBJ1-1,CASSLRQGGKAFF
TRBD2,TRBV7-2,TRBJ2-7,CASSPGGTTSYEQYF
TRBD1,TRBV5-5,TRBJ1-5,CASSQTGASNQPQHF
.,TRBV5-1,TRBJ2-5,CASSLTGKETQYF
TRBD1,TRBV4-1,TRBJ1-2,CASSPMGGTGYGYTF
.,TRBV7-6,TRBJ1-1,CASSLGTVGKAFF
.,TRBV20-1,TRBJ1-1,CSAVRQPNTEAFF
.,TRBV5-1,TRBJ1-1,CASSLPGTEAFF
TRBD1,TRBV12-3/TRBV12-4,TRBJ1-5,CASSSGQGIIQPQNF
TRBD2,TRBV6-4,TRBJ2-1,CASSEAGGYNEQFF
TRBD1,TRBV15,TRBJ1-1,CATSRLTGGDDEAFF
.,TRBV7-9,TRBJ1-6,CASSSYNRGLYNSPLNF
.,TRBV6-5,TRBJ2-3,CASGRPGWDTQYF
.,TRBV20-1,TRBJ2-5,CSARDLRRGQIMGSETQYF
TRBD1,TRBV5-4,TRBJ2-1,CASSLVKTGTNEQFF
TRBD2,TRBV2,TRBJ2-1,CASTPGGYSYNEQFF
TRBD2,TRBV7-6,TRBJ2-7,CASSLMGLAGAQEQYF
.,TRBV4-1,TRBJ1-1,CASSQVGPENTEAFF
.,TRBV20-1,TRBJ2-3,CSATAEGKGTDTQYF
.,TRBV10-2,TRBJ1-3,CASTGNSGNTIYF
.,TRBV15,TRBJ1-5,CATSRDQGGGQPQHF
.,TRBV18,TRBJ1-4,CASSPGLNEKLFF
.,TRBV20-1,TRBJ2-3,CSARVATSTDTQYF
TRBD2,TRBV2,TRBJ2-3,CASSESGLAGDTQYF
.,TRBV29-1,TRBJ2-5,CSVDNRGPQETQYF
TRBD2,TRBV20-1,TRBJ2-3,CSASLLAGGPDTQYF
.,TRBV9,TRBJ1-6,CASSVGSSYNSPLHF
.,TRBV20-1,TRBJ2-1,CSASPDNEQFF
.,TRBV7-9,TRBJ1-2,CASSPAAGNHGYTF
.,TRBV4-1,TRBJ2-7,CASSQGRGLSYEQYF
.,TRBV29-1,TRBJ1-1,CSVPQVNTEAFF
.,TRBV21-1,TRBJ2-3,CASTGGPTSGGPTDTQYF
.,TRBV2,TRBJ1-5,CASREGGSNQPQHF